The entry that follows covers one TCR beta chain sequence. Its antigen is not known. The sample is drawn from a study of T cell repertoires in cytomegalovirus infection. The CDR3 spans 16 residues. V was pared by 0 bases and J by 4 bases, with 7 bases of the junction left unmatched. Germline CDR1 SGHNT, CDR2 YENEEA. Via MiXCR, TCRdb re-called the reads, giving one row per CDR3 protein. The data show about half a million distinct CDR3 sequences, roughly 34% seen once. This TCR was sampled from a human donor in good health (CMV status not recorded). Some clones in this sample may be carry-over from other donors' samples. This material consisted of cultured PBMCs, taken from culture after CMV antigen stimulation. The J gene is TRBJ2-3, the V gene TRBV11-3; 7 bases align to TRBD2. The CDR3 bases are TGTGCCAGCAGCTTAGATTTTACGGGAGGTGCAGATACGCAGTATTTT. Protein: CASSLDFTGGADTQYF.